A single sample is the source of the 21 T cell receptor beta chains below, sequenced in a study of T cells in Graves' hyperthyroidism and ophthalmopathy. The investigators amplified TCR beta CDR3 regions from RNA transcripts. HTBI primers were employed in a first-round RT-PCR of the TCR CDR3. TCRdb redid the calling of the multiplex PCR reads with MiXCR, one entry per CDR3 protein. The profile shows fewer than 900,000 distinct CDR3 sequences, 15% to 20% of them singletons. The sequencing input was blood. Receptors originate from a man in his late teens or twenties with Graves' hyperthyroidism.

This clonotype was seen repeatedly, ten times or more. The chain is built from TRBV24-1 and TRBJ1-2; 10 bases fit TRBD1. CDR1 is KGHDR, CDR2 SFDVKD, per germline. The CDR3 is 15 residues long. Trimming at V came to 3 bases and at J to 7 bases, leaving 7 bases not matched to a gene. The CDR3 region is CATSDPGQGDGGYTF. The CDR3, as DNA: TGTGCCACCAGTGATCCTGGACAGGGGGACGGTGGCTACACCTTC.

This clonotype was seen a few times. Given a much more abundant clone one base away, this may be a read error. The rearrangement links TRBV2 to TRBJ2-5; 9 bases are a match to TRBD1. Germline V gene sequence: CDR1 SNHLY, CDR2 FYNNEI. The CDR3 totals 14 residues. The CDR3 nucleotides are TGTGTCAGCAGTGAAGAGAGACAGGGGGGGACCCAGTACTTC. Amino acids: CVSSEERQGGTQYF.

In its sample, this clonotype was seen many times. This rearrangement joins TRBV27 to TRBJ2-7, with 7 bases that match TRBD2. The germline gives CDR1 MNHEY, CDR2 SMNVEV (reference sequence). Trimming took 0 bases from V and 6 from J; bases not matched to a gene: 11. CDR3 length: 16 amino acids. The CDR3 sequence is CASSLSPSGSLGEQYF. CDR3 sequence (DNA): TGTGCCAGCAGTTTATCGCCTAGCGGATCCCTGGGCGAGCAGTACTTC.

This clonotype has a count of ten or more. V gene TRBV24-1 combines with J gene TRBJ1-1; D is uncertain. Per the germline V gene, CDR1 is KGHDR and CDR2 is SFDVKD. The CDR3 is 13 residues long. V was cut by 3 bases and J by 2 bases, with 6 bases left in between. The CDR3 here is CATSDTLNTEAFF. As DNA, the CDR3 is TGTGCCACCAGTGATACCCTTAACACTGAAGCTTTCTTT.

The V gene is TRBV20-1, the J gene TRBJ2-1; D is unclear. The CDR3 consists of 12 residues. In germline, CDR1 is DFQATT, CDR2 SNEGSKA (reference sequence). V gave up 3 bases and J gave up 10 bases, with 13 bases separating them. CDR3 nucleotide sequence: TGCAGTGCTAGGAGATGGAGCGCCGAGCAGTTCTTC. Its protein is CSARRWSAEQFF.

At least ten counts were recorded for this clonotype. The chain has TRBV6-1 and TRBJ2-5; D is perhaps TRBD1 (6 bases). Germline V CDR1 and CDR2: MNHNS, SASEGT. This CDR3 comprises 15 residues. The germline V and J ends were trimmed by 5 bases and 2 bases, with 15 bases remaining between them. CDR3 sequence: CASSLQGLRQETQYF. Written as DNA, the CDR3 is TGTGCCAGCAGTTTACAGGGTTTGCGGCAAGAGACCCAGTACTTC.

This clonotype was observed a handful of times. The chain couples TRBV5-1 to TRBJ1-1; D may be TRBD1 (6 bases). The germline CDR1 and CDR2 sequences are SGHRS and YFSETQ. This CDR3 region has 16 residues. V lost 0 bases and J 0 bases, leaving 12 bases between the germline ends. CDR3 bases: TGCGCCAGCAGCTTGGAGGCTGGGGGGCTGAACACTGAAGCTTTCTTT. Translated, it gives CASSLEAGGLNTEAFF.

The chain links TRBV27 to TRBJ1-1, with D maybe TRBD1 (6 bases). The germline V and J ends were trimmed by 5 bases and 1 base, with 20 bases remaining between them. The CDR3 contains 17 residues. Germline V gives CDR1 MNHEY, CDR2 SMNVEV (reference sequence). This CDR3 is CASSPPPRDTTNTEAFF. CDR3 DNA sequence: TGTGCCAGCAGTCCGCCACCCCGGGACACGACGAACACTGAAGCTTTCTTT.

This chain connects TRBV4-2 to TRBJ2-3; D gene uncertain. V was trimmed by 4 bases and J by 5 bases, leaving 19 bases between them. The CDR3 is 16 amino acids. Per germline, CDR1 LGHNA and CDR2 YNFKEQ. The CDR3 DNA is TGTGCCAGCAGCCGAACCCAACGAGTTTCGGGAGATACGCAGTATTTT. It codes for CASSRTQRVSGDTQYF.

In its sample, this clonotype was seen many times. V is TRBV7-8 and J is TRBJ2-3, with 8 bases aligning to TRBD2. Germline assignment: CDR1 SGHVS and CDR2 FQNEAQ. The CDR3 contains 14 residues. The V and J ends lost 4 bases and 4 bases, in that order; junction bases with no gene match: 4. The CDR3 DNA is TGTGCCAGCAGCTCTCGACTAGCGCCAGATACGCAGTATTTT. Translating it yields CASSSRLAPDTQYF.

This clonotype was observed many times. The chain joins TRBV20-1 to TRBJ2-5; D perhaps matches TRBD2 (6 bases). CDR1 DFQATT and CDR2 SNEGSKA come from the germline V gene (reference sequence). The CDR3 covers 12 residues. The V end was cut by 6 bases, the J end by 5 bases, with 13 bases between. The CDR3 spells CSAQAGPETQYF. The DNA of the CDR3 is TGCAGTGCCCAAGCGGGCCCGGAGACCCAGTACTTC.

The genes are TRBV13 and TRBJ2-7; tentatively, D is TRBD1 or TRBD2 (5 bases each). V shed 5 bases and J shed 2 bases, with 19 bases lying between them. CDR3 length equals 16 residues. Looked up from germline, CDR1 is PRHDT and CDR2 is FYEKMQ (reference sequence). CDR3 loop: CASSTHTRDGTYEQYF. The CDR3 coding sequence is TGTGCCAGCAGCACGCACACCCGGGACGGCACCTACGAGCAGTACTTC.

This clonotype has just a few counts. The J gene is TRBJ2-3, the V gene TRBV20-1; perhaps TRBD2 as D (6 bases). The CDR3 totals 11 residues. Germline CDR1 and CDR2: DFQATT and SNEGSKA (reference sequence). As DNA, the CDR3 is TGCAGCGGGGGAAGCACAGATACGCAGTATTTT. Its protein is CSGGSTDTQYF.

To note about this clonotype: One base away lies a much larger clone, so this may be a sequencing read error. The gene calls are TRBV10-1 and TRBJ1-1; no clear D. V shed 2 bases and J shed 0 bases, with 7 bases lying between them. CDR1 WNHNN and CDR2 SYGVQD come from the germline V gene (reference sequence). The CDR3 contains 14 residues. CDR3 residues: CASSETEVNTEAFF. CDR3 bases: TGCGCCAGCAGTGAGACCGAGGTGAACACTGAAGCTTTCTTT.

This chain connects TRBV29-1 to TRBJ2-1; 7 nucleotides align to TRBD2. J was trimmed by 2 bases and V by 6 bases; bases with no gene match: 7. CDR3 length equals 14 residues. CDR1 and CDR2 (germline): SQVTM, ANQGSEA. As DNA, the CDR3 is TGCAGCGTGGGGGGGACCATGGCCTACAATGAGCAGTTCTTC. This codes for CSVGGTMAYNEQFF.

CDR3 coding DNA: TGTGCAATCGGGCGGGAGATCACAGATACGCAGTATTTT. Translating it yields CAIGREITDTQYF. V and J are TRBV6-1 and TRBJ2-3; 7 bases map to TRBD2. Germline assignment: CDR1 MNHNS and CDR2 SASEGT. CDR3 length equals 13 residues.

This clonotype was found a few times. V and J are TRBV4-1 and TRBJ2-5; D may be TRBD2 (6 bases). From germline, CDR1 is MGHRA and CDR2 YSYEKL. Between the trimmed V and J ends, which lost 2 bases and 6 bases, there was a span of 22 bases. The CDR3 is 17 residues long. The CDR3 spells CASSQLGGGESGQTQYF. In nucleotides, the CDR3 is TGCGCCAGCAGCCAATTGGGGGGAGGAGAATCGGGGCAGACCCAGTACTTC.

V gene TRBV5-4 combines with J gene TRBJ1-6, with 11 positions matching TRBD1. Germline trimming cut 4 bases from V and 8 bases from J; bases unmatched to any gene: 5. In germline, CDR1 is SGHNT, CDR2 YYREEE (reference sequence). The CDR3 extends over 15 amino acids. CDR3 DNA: TGTGCCAGCAGCCCAGGACAGGGGGCACATTCACCCCTCCACTTT. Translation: CASSPGQGAHSPLHF. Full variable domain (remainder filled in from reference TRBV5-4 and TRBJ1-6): ETGVTQSPTHLIKTRGQQVTLRCSSQSGHNTVSWYQQALGQGPQFIFQYYREEENGRGNFPPRFSGLQFPNYSSELNVNALELDDSALYLCASSPGQGAHSPLHFGNGTRLTVT.

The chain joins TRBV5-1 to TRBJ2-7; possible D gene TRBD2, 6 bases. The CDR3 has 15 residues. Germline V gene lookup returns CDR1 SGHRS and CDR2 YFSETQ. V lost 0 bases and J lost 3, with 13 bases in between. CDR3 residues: CASSLEGLPLYEQYF. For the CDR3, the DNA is TGCGCCAGCAGCTTGGAGGGACTTCCGCTCTACGAGCAGTACTTC.

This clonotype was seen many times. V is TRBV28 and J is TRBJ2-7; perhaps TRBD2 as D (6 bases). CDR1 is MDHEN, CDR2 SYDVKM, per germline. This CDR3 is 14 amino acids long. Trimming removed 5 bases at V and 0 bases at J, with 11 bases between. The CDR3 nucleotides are TGTGCCAGCAGTGAGGAGGGTGGCTCCTACGAGCAGTACTTC. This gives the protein CASSEEGGSYEQYF.

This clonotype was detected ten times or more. The CDR3 spells CASSGVSIPYEQYF. CDR3 bases: TGTGCCAGCAGTGGCGTCAGCATACCCTACGAGCAGTACTTC. This chain links TRBV6-1 with TRBJ2-7; D is unresolved. The ends were cut back, 4 bases at V and 2 bases at J, with 12 bases in the middle. Germline V gene data show CDR1 as MNHNS and CDR2 as SASEGT. CDR3 size: 14 residues.